Following are 5 T cell receptor beta chains from one sample sequenced in a study of identical twins. TCRdb passed the 5' RACE reads through MiXCR, listing each CDR3 protein once. There are some 790,000 distinct CDR3 sequences in the sample; around a sixth occur only once, and around 13% lies in the top ten. The sample was also reused in another study, on T cells expressing NK-cell markers.

The sequenced material came from PBMCs. The receptors come from a woman younger than 35 in good health.

This clonotype appeared a few times. V gene TRBV29-1 combines with J gene TRBJ1-3; D unclear. The CDR3 length is 13 residues. Germline V gives CDR1 SQVTM, CDR2 ANQGSEA. Trimming removed 6 bases at V and 0 bases at J, with 9 bases between. The CDR3 region is CSVAPGSGNTIYF. CDR3 DNA: TGCAGCGTAGCCCCTGGCTCTGGAAACACCATATATTTT.

This clonotype was detected ten times or more. The rearrangement uses TRBV10-3 and TRBJ2-7; 10 positions agree with TRBD2. V lost 6 bases to trimming and J lost 2 bases; unmatched junction nucleotides: 7. Germline assignment: CDR1 ENHRY and CDR2 SYGVKD. CDR3 size: 15 residues. CDR3 coding DNA: TGTGCCATCAGGGCTAGCGGGGGCGAGACCTACGAGCAGTACTTC. Encoded protein: CAIRASGGETYEQYF.

The chain is built from TRBV20-1 and TRBJ2-2; D is possibly TRBD1 or TRBD2 (5 bases each). The CDR3 spans 13 residues. Trimming took off 1 base at V and 6 bases at J, with 9 bases between the two ends. The V gene's germline CDR1 is DFQATT and CDR2 SNEGSKA (reference sequence). CDR3 in DNA: TGCAGTGCTAGAGCTAGCAGGGCCGGGGAGCTGTTTTTT. It yields the protein CSARASRAGELFF.

The chain combines TRBV6-5 with TRBJ2-7; 7 positions match TRBD2. The CDR3 covers 15 residues. Germline CDR1 MNHEY, CDR2 SVGAGI. With 2 bases clipped from V and 3 bases from J, the junction kept 7 bases outside the gene matches. The CDR3 reads CASSYRGRLYYEQYF. In DNA form, the CDR3 reads TGTGCCAGCAGTTACCGCGGGAGATTATACTACGAGCAGTACTTC.

There are many counts of this clonotype. The chain employs TRBV12-3 or TRBV12-4 and TRBJ2-7; 10 bases are shared with TRBD1. The CDR3 has 16 residues. The V segment lost 7 bases and the J segment 3 bases; nucleotides outside the gene matches: 12. The CDR3 nucleotides are TGTGCCAGCACTCGAACCTCCGGGACAGGGGTCTACGAGCAGTACTTC. Protein: CASTRTSGTGVYEQYF.